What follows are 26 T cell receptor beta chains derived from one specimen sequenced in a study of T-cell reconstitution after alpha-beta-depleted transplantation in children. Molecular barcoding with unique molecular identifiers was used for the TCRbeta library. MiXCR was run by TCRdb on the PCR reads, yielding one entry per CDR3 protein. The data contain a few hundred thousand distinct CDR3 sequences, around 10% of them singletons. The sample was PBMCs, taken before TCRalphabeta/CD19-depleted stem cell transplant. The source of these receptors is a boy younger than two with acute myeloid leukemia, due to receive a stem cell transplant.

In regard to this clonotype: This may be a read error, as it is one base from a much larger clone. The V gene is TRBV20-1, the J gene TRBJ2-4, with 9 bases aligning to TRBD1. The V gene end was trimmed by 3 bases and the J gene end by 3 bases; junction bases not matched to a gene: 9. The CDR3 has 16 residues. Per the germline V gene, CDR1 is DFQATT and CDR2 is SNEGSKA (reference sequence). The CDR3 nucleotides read TGCAGTGCTAGCACAGGGGGCGCGGGCGACAAAAACATTCAGTACTTC. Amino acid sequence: CSASTGGAGDKNIQYF.

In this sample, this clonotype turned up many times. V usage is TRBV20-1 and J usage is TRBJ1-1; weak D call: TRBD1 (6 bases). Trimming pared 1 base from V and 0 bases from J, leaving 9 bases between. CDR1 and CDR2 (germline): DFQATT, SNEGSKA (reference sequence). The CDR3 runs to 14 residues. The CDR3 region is CSARAGHLNTEAFF. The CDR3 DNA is TGCAGTGCTAGAGCGGGACACCTGAACACTGAAGCTTTCTTT.

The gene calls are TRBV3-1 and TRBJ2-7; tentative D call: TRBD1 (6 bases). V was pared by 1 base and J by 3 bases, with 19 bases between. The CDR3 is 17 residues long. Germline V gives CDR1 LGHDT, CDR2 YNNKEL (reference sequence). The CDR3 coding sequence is TGTGCCAGCAGCCAAGGAGCTTCGGGACAAAGAAACTACGAGCAGTACTTC. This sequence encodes CASSQGASGQRNYEQYF.

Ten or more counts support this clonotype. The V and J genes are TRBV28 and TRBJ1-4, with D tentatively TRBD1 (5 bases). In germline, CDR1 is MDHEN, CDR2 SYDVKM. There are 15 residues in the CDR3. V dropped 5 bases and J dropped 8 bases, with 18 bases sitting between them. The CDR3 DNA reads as TGTGCCAGCAGTCCCCCGGGACGGGTCAAGGAAAAACTGTTTTTT. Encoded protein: CASSPPGRVKEKLFF.

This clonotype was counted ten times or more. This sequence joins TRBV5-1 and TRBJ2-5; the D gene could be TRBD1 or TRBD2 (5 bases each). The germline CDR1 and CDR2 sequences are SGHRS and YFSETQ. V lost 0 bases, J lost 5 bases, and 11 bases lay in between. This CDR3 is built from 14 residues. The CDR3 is CASSLGHRRETQYF. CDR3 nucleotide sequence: TGCGCCAGCAGCTTGGGACACAGGAGGGAGACCCAGTACTTC.

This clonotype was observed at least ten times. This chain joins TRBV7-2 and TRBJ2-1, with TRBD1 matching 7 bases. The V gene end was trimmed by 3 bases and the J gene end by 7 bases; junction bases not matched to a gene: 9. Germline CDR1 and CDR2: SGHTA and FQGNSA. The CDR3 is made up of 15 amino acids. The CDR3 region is CASSLAAGTANEQFF. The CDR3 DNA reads TGTGCCAGCAGCTTGGCGGCCGGGACAGCGAATGAGCAGTTCTTC.

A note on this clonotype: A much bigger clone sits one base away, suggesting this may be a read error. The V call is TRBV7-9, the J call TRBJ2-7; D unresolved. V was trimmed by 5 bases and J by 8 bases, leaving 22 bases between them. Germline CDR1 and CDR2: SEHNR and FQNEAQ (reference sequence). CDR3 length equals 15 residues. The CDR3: CASSPDSRLTGQQYF. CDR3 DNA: TGTGCCAGCAGCCCAGACTCAAGGCTGACGGGCCAGCAGTACTTC.

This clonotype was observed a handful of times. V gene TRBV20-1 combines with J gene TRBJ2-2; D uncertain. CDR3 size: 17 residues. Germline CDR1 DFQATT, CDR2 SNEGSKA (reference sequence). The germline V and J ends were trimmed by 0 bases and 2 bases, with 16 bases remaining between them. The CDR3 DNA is TGCAGTGCTAGAGATGGGCTTAAAGGGTTAAACACCGGGGAGCTGTTTTTT. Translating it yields CSARDGLKGLNTGELFF.

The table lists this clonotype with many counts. The chain's CDR3 is CASSWRGGVWQYF. The CDR3 nucleotides are TGTGCCAGCAGCTGGCGGGGGGGAGTTTGGCAGTACTTC. The rearrangement joins TRBV7-2 to TRBJ2-7, with 9 nucleotides matching TRBD2. The CDR3 extends over 13 amino acids. Germline loops: CDR1 SGHTA, CDR2 FQGNSA. J gave up 9 bases and V 4 bases, and 7 bases lay outside the gene matches. The variable domain in full, with the rest retrieved from reference TRBV7-2 and TRBJ2-7, is GAGVSQSPSNKVTEKGKDVELRCDPISGHTALYWYRQSLGQGLEFLIYFQGNSAPDKSGLPSDRFSAERTGGSVSTLTIQRTQQEDSAVYLCASSWRGGVWQYFGPGTRLTVT.

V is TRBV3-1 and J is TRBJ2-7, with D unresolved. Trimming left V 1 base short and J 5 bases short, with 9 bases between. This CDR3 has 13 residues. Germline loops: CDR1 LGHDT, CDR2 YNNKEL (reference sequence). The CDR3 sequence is CASSQVLGNEQYF. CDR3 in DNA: TGTGCCAGCAGCCAAGTCTTGGGAAACGAGCAGTACTTC.

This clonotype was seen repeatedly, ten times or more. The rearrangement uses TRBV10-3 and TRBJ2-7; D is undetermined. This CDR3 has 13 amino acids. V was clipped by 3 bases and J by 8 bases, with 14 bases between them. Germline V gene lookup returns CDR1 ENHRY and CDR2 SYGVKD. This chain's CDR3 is CAISEGPTIQQYF. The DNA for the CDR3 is TGTGCCATCAGTGAAGGACCTACGATACAGCAGTACTTC.

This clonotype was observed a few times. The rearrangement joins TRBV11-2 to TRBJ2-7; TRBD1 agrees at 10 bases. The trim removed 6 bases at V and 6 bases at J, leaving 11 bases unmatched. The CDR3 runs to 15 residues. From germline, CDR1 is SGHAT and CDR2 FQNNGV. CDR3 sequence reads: CASRRSGTGAFEQYF. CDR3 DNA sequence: TGTGCCAGCAGGCGATCTGGGACAGGGGCGTTCGAGCAGTACTTC.

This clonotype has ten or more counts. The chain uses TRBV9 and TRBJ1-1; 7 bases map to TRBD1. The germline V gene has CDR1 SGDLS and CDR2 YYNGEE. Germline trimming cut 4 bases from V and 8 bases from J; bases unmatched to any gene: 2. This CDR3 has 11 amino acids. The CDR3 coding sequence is TGTGCCAGCAGCAGGGGGCGGGAAGCTTTCTTT. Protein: CASSRGREAFF. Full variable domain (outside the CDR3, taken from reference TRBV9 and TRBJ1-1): DSGVTQTPKHLITATGQRVTLRCSPRSGDLSVYWYQQSLDQGLQFLIQYYNGEERAKGNILERFSAQQFPDLHSELNLSSLELGDSALYFCASSRGREAFFGQGTRLTVV.

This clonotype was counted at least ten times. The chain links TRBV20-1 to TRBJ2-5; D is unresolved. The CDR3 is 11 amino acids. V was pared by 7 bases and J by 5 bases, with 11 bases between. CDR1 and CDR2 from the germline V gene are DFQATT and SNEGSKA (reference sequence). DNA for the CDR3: TGCAGTGGATCCCTCAAGGAGACCCAGTACTTC. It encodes CSGSLKETQYF.

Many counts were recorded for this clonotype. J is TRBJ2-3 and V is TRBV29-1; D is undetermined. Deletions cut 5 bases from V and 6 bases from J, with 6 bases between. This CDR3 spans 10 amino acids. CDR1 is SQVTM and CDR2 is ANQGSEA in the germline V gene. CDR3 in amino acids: CSVKRDTQYF. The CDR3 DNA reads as TGCAGCGTTAAGAGGGATACGCAGTATTTT.

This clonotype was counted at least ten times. This chain's CDR3 is CSVTPGFGAEAFF. The CDR3 bases are TGCAGCGTGACTCCAGGGTTCGGAGCTGAAGCTTTCTTT. V and J are TRBV29-1 and TRBJ1-1; D may be TRBD1 (5 bases). The V end lost 6 bases, the J end lost 6 bases, and 17 bases lay between the germline ends. The CDR3 spans 13 residues. The germline V gene has CDR1 SQVTM and CDR2 ANQGSEA. Based on the CDR3 plus reference TRBV29-1 and TRBJ1-1, the full variable domain is SAVISQKPSRDICQRGTSLTIQCQVDSQVTMMFWYRQQPGQSLTLIATANQGSEATYESGFVIDKFPISRPNLTFSTLTVSNMSPEDSSIYLCSVTPGFGAEAFFGQGTRLTVV.

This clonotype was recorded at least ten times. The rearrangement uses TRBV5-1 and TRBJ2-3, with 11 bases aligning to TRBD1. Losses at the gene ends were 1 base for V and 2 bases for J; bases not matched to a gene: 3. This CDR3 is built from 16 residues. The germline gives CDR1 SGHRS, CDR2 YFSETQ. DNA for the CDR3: TGCGCCAGCAGCTTGAGGGACAGGGGGTCCACAGATACGCAGTATTTT. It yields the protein CASSLRDRGSTDTQYF.

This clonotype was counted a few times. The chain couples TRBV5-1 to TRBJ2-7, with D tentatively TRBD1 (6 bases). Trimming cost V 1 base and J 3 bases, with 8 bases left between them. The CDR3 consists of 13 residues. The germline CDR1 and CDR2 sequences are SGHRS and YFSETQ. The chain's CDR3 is CASSLWGLYEQYF. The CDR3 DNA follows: TGCGCCAGCAGCTTGTGGGGGCTCTACGAGCAGTACTTC.

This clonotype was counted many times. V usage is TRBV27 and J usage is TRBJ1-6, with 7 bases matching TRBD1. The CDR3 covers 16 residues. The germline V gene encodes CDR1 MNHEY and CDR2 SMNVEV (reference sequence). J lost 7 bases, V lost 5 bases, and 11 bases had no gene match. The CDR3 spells CASSTPTGKGNSPLHF. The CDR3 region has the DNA TGTGCCAGCAGTACCCCGACAGGGAAGGGGAATTCACCCCTCCACTTT.

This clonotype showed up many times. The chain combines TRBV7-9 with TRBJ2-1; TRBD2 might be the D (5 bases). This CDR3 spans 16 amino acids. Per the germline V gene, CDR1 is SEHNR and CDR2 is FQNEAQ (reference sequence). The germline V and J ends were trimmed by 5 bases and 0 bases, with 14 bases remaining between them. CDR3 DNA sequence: TGTGCCAGCAGCCCCCATCGGGGTATCTCCTACAATGAGCAGTTCTTC. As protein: CASSPHRGISYNEQFF.

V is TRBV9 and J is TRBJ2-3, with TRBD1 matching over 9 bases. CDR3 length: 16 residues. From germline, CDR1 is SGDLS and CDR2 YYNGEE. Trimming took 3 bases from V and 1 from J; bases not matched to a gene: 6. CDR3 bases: TGTGCCAGCAGCGCGGGGACAGGGTTCGGCACAGATACGCAGTATTTT. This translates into CASSAGTGFGTDTQYF.

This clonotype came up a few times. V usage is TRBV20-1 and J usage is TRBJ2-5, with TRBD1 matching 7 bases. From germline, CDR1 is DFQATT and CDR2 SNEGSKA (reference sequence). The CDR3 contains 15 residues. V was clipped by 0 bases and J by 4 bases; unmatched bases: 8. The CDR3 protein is CSARDYTGDRETQYF. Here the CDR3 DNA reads TGCAGTGCTAGAGACTACACAGGGGACCGAGAGACCCAGTACTTC.

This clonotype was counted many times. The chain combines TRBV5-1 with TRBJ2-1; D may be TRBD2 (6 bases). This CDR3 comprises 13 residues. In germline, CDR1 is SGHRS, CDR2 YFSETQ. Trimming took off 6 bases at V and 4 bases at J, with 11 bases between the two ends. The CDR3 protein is CASKRRGYNEQFF. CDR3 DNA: TGCGCCAGCAAACGACGGGGGTACAATGAGCAGTTCTTC. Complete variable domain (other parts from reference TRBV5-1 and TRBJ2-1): KAGVTQTPRYLIKTRGQQVTLSCSPISGHRSVSWYQQTPGQGLQFLFEYFSETQRNKGNFPGRFSGRQFSNSRSEMNVSTLELGDSALYLCASKRRGYNEQFFGPGTRLTVL.

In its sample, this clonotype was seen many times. The CDR3 sequence: CASSVELAGVQTGELFF. The DNA of the CDR3 is TGTGCCAGCAGCGTAGAACTAGCGGGAGTACAAACCGGGGAGCTGTTTTTT. The genes are TRBV9 and TRBJ2-2, with TRBD2 matching over 11 bases. V was pared by 0 bases and J by 5 bases, with 6 bases of the junction left unmatched. This CDR3 has 17 residues. Germline V gene data show CDR1 as SGDLS and CDR2 as YYNGEE.

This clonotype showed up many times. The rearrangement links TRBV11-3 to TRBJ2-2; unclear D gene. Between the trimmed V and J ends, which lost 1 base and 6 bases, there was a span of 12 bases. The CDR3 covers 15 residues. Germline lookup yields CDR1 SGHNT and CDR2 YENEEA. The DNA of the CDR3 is TGTGCCAGCAGCTTAGCGTCTAGGAGCTCCGGGGAGCTGTTTTTT. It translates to CASSLASRSSGELFF. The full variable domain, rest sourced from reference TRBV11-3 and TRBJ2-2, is EAGVVQSPRYKIIEKKQPVAFWCNPISGHNTLYWYLQNLGQGPELLIRYENEEAVDDSQLPKDRFSAERLKGVDSTLKIQPAELGDSAVYLCASSLASRSSGELFFGEGSRLTVL.

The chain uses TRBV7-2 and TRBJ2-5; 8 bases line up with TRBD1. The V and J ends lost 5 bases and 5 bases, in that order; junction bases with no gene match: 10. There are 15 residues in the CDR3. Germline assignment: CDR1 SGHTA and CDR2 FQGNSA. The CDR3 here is CASSRRGQVVETQYF. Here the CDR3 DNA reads TGTGCCAGCAGCCGGAGGGGACAGGTGGTCGAGACCCAGTACTTC. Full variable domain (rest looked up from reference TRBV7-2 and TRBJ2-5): GAGVSQSPSNKVTEKGKDVELRCDPISGHTALYWYRQSLGQGLEFLIYFQGNSAPDKSGLPSDRFSAERTGGSVSTLTIQRTQQEDSAVYLCASSRRGQVVETQYFGPGTRLLVL.